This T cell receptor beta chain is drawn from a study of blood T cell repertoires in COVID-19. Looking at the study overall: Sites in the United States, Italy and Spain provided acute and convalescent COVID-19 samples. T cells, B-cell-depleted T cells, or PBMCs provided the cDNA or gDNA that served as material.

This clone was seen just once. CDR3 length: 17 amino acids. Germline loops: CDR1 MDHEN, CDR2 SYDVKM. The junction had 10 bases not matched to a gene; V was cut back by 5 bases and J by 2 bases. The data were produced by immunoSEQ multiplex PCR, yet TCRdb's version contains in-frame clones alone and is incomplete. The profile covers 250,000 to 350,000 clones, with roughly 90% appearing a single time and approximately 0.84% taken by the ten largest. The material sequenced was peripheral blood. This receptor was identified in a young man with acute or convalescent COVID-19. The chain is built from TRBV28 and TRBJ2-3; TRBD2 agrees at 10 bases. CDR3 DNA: TGTGCCAGCAGTCCCGCCGGACTAGCGGCTTTCACAGATACGCAGTATTTT. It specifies CASSPAGLAAFTDTQYF.